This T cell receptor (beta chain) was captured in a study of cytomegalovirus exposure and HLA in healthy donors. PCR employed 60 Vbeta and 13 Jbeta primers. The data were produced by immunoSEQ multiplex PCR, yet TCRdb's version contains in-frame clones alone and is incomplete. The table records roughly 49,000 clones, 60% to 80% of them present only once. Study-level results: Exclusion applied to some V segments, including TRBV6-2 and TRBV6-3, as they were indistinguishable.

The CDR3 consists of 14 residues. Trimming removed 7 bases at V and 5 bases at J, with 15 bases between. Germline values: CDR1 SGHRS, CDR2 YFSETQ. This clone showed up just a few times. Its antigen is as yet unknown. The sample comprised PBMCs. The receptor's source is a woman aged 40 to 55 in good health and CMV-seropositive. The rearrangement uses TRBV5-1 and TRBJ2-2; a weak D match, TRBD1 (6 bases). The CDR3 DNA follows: TGCGCCAGCCAGGTAGCAGGGGTAACCGGGGAGCTGTTTTTT. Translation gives CASQVAGVTGELFF.